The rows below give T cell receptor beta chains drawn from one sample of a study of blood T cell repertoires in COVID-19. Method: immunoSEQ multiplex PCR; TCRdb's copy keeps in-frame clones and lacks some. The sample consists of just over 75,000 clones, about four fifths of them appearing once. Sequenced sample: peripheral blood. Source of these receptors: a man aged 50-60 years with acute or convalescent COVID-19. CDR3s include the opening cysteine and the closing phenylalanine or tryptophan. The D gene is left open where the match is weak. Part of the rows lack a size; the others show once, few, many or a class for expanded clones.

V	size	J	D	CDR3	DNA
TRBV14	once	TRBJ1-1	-	CASSQGLSGNTEAFF	TGTGCCAGCAGCCAAGGACTGTCTGGGAACACTGAAGCTTTCTTT
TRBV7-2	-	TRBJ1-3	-	CASSHTGWGNTIYF	TGTGCCAGCAGTCACACAGGGTGGGGAAACACCATATATTTT
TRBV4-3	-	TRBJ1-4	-	CPRRRGGERSEKLFF	TGCCCCCGCCGCCGGGGGGGGGAGCGGAGCGAAAAACTGTTTTTT
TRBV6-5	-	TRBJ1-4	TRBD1	CASSPAPQQGGLFF	TGTGCCAGCAGTCCGGCACCCCAACAGGGGGGACTGTTTTTT
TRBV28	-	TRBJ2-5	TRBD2	CASSFSRGGLGETQYF	TGTGCCAGCAGTTTTTCCCGGGGGGGGCTTGGAGAGACCCAGTACTTC
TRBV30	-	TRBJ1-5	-	CAWSVGEDQPQHF	TGTGCCTGGAGTGTAGGGGAGGATCAGCCCCAGCATTTT
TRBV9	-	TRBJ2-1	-	CASSGAAGSYNEQFF	TGTGCCAGCAGCGGTGCAGCGGGTTCCTACAATGAGCAGTTCTTC
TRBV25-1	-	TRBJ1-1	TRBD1	CASRTLRTGGFTEAFF	TGTGCCAGCAGGACACTAAGGACAGGGGGTTTTACTGAAGCTTTCTTT
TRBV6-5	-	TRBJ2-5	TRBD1	CASSYMQGAKETQYF	TGTGCCAGCAGTTACATGCAGGGGGCTAAAGAGACCCAGTACTTC
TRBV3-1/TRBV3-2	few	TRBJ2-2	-	CASSQGHLTGELFF	TGTGCCAGCAGCCAAGGACACCTCACCGGGGAGCTGTTTTTT
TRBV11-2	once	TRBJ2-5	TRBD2	CASSLDRLAGGETQYF	TGTGCCAGCAGCTTAGATCGGCTAGCGGGAGGCGAGACCCAGTACTTC
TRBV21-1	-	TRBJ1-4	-	CASNVNREFFEKLFF	TGTGCCAGCAACGTGAACAGGGAGTTTTTCGAAAAACTGTTTTTT
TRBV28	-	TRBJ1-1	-	CASSPADTNTEAFF	TGTGCCAGCAGTCCCGCGGACACGAACACTGAAGCTTTCTTT
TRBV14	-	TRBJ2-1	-	CASSPSPPGPLSNEQFF	TGTGCCAGCAGCCCCTCCCCCCCGGGTCCCCTCTCCAATGAGCAGTTCTTC
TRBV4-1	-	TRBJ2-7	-	CASSQDNGYEQYF	TGCGCCAGCAGCCAAGATAACGGCTACGAGCAGTACTTC
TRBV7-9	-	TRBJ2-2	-	CASSLATSYTGELFF	TGTGCCAGCAGCTTAGCGACTAGTTATACCGGGGAGCTGTTTTTT
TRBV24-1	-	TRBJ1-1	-	CATSDGQLTEAFF	TGTGCCACCAGTGATGGTCAGTTGACTGAAGCTTTCTTT
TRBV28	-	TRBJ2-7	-	CASSGVNAMRGGQQYF	TGTGCCAGCAGTGGGGTAAATGCGATGAGGGGGGGTCAGCAGTACTTC
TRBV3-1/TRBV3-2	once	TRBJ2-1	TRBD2	CASSQVGLAGLGGYNEQFF	TGTGCCAGCAGCCAAGTGGGACTAGCGGGCCTAGGGGGTTACAATGAGCAGTTCTTC
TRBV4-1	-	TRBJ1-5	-	CASSPTGGGNQPQHF	TGCGCCAGCAGCCCGACAGGAGGAGGCAATCAGCCCCAGCATTTT
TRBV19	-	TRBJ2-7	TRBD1	CASSQGDEQYF	TGTGCCAGTAGTCAGGGGGACGAGCAGTACTTC
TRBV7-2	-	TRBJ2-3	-	CASSLRLTDTQYF	TGTGCCAGCAGCTTGCGCCTCACAGATACGCAGTATTTT
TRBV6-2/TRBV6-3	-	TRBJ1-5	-	CASSYGLRNQPQHF	TGTGCCAGCAGTTACGGGCTCAGAAATCAGCCCCAGCATTTT
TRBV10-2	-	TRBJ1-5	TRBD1	CASRMDRVDQPQHF	TGCGCCAGCAGGATGGACAGGGTAGACCAGCCCCAGCATTTT
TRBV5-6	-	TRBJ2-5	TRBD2	CATTRGLAGVQETQYF	TGTGCCACCACCCGAGGACTAGCGGGAGTCCAAGAGACCCAGTACTTC
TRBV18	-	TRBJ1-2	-	CASSPPDRNYGYTF	TGTGCCAGCTCACCACCGGACAGAAACTATGGCTACACCTTC
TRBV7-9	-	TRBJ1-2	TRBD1	CASSFLTGLPGYTF	TGTGCCAGCAGCTTCCTGACAGGGCTCCCTGGCTACACCTTC
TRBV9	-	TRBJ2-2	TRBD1	CASSETGSGTGELFF	TGTGCCAGCAGCGAGACAGGGTCGGGCACCGGGGAGCTGTTTTTT
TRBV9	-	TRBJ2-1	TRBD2	CASSELSGSGYNEQFF	TGTGCCAGCAGCGAACTTAGCGGGAGTGGATACAATGAGCAGTTCTTC
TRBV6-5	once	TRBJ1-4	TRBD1	CASSYGDRGEKLFF	TGTGCCAGCAGTTACGGGGACAGGGGAGAAAAACTGTTTTTT
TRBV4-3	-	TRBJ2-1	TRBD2	CASRTSGFSGEQFF	TGCGCCAGCAGGACTAGCGGGTTTTCGGGTGAGCAGTTCTTC
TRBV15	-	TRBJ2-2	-	CATSRDRVELFF	TGTGCCACCAGCAGAGACCGGGTGGAGCTGTTTTTT
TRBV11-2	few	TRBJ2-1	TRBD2	CASSSPEGTSGIWNEQFF	TGTGCCAGCAGCTCCCCGGAAGGGACTAGCGGGATTTGGAATGAGCAGTTCTTC
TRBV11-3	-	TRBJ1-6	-	CASSLESGGNSPLHF	TGTGCCAGCAGCTTAGAATCTGGGGGGAATTCACCCCTCCACTTT
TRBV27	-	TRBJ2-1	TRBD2	CASSLSRSGGYNEQFF	TGTGCCAGCAGTTTATCTCGTAGCGGGGGGTACAATGAGCAGTTCTTC
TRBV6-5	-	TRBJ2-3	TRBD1	CASILQGVRTDTQYF	TGTGCCAGCATCTTACAGGGGGTCCGGACAGATACGCAGTATTTT
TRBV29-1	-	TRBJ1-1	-	CSVEGGGGGAFF	TGCAGCGTTGAAGGTGGAGGGGGGGGAGCTTTCTTT
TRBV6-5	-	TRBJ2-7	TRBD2	CASRPSGGHEQYF	TGTGCCAGCAGGCCTAGCGGGGGCCACGAGCAGTACTTC
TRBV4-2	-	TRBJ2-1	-	CASSQEWEAYNEQFF	TGTGCCAGCAGCCAGGAGTGGGAGGCCTACAATGAGCAGTTCTTC
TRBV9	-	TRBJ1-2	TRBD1	CASSGGQGPYGYTF	TGTGCCAGCAGCGGCGGACAGGGGCCCTATGGCTACACCTTC
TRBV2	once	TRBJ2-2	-	CAAGTRGTGELFF	TGTGCCGCCGGGACTCGGGGCACCGGGGAGCTGTTTTTT
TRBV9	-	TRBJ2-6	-	CASSPGEYTGANVLTF	TGTGCCAGCAGCCCAGGCGAGTATACTGGGGCCAACGTCCTGACTTTC
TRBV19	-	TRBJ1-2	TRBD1	CASKGQTYYGYTF	TGTGCCAGTAAGGGACAGACGTACTATGGCTACACCTTC
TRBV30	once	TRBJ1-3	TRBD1	CAWSSGQGGLSGNTIYF	TGTGCCTGGAGTAGCGGACAGGGAGGCCTATCCGGAAACACCATATATTTT
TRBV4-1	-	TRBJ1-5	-	CASSQEGGINQPQHF	TGCGCCAGCAGCCAAGAAGGAGGTATCAATCAGCCCCAGCATTTT
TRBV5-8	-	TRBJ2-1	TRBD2	CASSFTSVTYNEQFF	TGTGCCAGCAGCTTTACTAGCGTCACCTACAATGAGCAGTTCTTC
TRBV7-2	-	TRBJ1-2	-	CASGEGYDYGYTF	TGTGCCAGCGGCGAGGGTTATGACTATGGCTACACCTTC
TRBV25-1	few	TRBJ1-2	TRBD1	CASSDGQGKYGYTF	TGTGCCAGCAGTGACGGACAGGGGAAATATGGCTACACCTTC
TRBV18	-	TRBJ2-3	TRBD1	CASSPFLGQGRTDTQYF	TGTGCCAGCTCACCCTTTTTAGGACAGGGTCGGACAGATACGCAGTATTTT
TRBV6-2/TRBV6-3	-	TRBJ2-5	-	CASSHRGTGRGETQYF	TGTGCCAGCAGTCACCGGGGGACCGGTCGGGGGGAGACCCAGTACTTC